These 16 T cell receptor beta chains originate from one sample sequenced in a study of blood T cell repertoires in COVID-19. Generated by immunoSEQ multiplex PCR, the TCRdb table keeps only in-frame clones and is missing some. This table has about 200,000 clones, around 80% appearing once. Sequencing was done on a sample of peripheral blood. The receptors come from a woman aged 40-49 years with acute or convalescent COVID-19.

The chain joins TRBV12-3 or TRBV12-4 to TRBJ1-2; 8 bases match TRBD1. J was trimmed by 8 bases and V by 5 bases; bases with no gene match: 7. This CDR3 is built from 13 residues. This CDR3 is CASSPDRGEGYTF. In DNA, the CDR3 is TGTGCCAGCAGTCCAGACAGGGGAGAGGGCTACACCTTC.

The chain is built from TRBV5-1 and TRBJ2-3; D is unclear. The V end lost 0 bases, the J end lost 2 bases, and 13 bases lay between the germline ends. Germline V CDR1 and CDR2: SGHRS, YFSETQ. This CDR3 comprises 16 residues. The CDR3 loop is CASSLGGLASTDTQYF. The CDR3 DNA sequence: TGCGCCAGCAGCTTGGGAGGTTTAGCTTCCACAGATACGCAGTATTTT.

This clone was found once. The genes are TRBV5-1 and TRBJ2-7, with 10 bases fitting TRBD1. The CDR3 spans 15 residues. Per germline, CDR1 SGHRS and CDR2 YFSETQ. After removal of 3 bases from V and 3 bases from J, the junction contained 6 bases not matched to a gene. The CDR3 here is CASSSGTGAGYEQYF. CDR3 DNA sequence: TGCGCCAGCAGCTCCGGGACAGGGGCTGGCTACGAGCAGTACTTC.

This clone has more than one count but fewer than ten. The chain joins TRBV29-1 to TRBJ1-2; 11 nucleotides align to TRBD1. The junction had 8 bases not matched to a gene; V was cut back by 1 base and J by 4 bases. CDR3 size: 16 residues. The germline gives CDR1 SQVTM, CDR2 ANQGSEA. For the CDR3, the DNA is TGCAGCGTTGAAGGGGCTCCGGGACAGGGGGTCTATGGCTACACCTTC. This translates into CSVEGAPGQGVYGYTF.

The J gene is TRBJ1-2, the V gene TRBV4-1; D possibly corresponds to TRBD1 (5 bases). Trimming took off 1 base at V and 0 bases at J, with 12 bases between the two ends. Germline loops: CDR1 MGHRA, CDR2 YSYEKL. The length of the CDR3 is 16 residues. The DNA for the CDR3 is TGCGCCAGCAGCCAAGTAGCAGGGTTAGCTAACTATGGCTACACCTTC. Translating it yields CASSQVAGLANYGYTF.

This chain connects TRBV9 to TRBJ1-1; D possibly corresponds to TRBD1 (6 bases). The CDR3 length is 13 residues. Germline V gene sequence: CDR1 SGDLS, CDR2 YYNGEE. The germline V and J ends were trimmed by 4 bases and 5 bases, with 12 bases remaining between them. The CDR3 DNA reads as TGTGCCAGCAGCCAGGGGCGTGCGACTGAAGCTTTCTTT. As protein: CASSQGRATEAFF.

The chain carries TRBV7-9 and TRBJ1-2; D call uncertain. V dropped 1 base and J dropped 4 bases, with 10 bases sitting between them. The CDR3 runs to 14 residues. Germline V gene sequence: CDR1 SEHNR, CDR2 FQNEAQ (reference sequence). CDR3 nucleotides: TGTGCCAGCAGCTTAGAAACAGTTCTCTATGGCTACACCTTC. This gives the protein CASSLETVLYGYTF. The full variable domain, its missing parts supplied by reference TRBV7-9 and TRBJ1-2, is DTGVSQNPRHKITKRGQNVTFRCDPISEHNRLYWYRQTLGQGPEFLTYFQNEAQLEKSRLLSDRFSAERPKGSFSTLEIQRTEQGDSAMYLCASSLETVLYGYTFGSGTRLTVV.

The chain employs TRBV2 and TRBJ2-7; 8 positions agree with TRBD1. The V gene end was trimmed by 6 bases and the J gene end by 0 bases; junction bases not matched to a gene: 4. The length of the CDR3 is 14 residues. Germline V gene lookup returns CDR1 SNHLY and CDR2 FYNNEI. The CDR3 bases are TGTGCCAGCAGCTGGACAGGGTACTCCTACGAGCAGTACTTC. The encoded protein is CASSWTGYSYEQYF.

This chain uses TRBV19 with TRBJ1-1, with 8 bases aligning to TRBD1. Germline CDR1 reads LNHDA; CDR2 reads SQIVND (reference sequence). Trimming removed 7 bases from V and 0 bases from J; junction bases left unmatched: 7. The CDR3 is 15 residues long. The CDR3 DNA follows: TGTGCCAGTACCGATGGACAGGGACTGAACACTGAAGCTTTCTTT. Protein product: CASTDGQGLNTEAFF.

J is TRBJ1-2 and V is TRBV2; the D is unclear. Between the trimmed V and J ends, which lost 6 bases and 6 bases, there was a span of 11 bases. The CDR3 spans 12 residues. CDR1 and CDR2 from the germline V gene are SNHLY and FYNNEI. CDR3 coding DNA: TGTGCCAGCAGCCAACGAGCGGATGGCTACACCTTC. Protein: CASSQRADGYTF.

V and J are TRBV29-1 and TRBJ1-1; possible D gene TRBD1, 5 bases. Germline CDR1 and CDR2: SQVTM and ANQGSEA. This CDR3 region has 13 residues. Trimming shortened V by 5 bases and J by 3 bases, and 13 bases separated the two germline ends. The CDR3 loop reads CSVHGRAYTEAFF. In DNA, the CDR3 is TGCAGCGTTCACGGCAGGGCATACACTGAAGCTTTCTTT.

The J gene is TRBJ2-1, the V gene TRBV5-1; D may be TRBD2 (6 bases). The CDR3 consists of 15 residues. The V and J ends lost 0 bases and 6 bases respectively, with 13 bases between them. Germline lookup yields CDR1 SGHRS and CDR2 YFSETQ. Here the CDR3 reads CASSLGNSGGNEQFF. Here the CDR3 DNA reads TGCGCCAGCAGCTTGGGAAATAGCGGCGGCAATGAGCAGTTCTTC. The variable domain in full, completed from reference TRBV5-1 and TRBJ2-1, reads KAGVTQTPRYLIKTRGQQVTLSCSPISGHRSVSWYQQTPGQGLQFLFEYFSETQRNKGNFPGRFSGRQFSNSRSEMNVSTLELGDSALYLCASSLGNSGGNEQFFGPGTRLTVL.

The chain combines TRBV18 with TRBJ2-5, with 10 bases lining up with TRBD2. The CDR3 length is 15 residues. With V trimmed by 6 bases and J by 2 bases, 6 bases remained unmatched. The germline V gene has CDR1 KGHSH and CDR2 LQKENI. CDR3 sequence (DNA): TGTGCCAGCTCCCGACTAGCGGGTGTTCAAGAGACCCAGTACTTC. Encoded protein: CASSRLAGVQETQYF. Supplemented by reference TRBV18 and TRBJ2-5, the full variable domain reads NAGVMQNPRHLVRRRGQEARLRCSPMKGHSHVYWYRQLPEEGLKFMVYLQKENIIDESGMPKERFSAEFPKEGPSILRIQQVVRGDSAAYFCASSRLAGVQETQYFGPGTRLLVL.

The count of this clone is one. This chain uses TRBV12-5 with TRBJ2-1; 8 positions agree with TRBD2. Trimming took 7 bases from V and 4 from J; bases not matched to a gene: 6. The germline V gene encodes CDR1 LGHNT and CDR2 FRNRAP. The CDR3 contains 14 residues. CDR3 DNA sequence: TGTGCTAGTGTCAACGGGAGGGCATACAATGAGCAGTTCTTC. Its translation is CASVNGRAYNEQFF.

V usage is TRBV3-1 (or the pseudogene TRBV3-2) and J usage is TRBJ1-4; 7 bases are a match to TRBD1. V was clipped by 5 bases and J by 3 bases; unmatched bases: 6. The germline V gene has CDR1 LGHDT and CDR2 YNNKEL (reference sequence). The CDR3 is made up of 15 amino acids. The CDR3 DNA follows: TGTGCCAGCAGCTTTCGACAGGGTGCTAATGAAAAACTGTTTTTT. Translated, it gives CASSFRQGANEKLFF.

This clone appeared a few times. The CDR3 DNA follows: TGTGCCAGCAGCCCATTCCGGACGGGGGACACTGAAGCTTTCTTT. Its protein product is CASSPFRTGDTEAFF. The V gene is TRBV7-8, the J gene TRBJ1-1, with TRBD1 as a possible D gene (5 bases). The CDR3 loop spans 15 amino acids. Deletions cut 5 bases from V and 3 bases from J, with 16 bases between. CDR1 is SGHVS, CDR2 FQNEAQ, per germline. The complete variable domain, with remaining parts taken from reference TRBV7-8 and TRBJ1-1, reads GAGVSQSPRYKVAKRGQDVALRCDPISGHVSLFWYQQALGQGPEFLTYFQNEAQLDKSGLPSDRFFAERPEGSVSTLKIQRTQQEDSAVYLCASSPFRTGDTEAFFGQGTRLTVV.